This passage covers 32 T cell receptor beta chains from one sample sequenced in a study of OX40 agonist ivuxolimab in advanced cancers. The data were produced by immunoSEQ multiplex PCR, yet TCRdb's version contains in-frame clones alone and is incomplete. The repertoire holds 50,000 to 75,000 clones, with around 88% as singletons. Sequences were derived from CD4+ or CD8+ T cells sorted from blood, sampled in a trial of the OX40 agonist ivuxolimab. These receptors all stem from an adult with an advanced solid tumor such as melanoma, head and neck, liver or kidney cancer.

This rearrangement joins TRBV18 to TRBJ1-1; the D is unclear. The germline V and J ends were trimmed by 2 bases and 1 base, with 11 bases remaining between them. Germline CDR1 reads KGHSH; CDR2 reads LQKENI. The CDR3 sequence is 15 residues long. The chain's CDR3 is CASSPIRVPNTEAFF. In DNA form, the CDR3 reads TGTGCCAGCTCACCAATTCGGGTCCCGAACACTGAAGCTTTCTTT.

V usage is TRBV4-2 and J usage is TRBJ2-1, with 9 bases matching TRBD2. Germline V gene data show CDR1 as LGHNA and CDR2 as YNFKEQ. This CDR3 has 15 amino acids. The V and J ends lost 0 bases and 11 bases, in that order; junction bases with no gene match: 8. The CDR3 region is CASSQDGGTSRKQFF. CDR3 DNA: TGTGCCAGCAGCCAAGATGGGGGGACTAGCAGAAAGCAGTTCTTC.

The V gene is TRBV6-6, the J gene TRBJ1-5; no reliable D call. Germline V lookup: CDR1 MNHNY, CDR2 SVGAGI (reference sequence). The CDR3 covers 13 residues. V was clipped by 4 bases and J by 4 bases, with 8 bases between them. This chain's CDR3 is CASSSQTNQPQHF. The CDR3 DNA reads TGTGCCAGCAGTTCCCAAACTAATCAGCCCCAGCATTTT.

This CDR3 is CASSYRPSGGTDTQYF. CDR3 coding DNA: TGTGCCAGCAGTTATCGGCCTAGCGGGGGCACAGATACGCAGTATTTT. The chain combines TRBV6-6 with TRBJ2-3, with 9 nucleotides matching TRBD2. This CDR3 has 16 residues. J gave up 1 base and V 3 bases, and 5 bases lay outside the gene matches. Per germline, CDR1 MNHNY and CDR2 SVGAGI (reference sequence).

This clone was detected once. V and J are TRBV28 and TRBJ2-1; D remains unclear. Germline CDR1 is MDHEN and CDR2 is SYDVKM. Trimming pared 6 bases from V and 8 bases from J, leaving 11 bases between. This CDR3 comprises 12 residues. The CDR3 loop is CASSRSGHEQFF. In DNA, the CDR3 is TGTGCCAGCAGCCGATCCGGGCATGAGCAGTTCTTC.

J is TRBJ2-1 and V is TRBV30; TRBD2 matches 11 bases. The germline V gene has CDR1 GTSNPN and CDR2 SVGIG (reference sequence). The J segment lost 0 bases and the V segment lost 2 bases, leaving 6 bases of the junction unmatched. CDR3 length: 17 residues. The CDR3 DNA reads TGTGCCTGGAGTACCTTAGCGGGAGGGTACTCCTACAATGAGCAGTTCTTC. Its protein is CAWSTLAGGYSYNEQFF. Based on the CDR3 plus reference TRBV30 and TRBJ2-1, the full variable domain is SQTIHQWPATLVQPVGSPLSLECTVEGTSNPNLYWYRQAAGRGLQLLFYSVGIGQISSEVPQNLSASRPQDRQFILSSKKLLLSDSGFYLCAWSTLAGGYSYNEQFFGPGTRLTVL.

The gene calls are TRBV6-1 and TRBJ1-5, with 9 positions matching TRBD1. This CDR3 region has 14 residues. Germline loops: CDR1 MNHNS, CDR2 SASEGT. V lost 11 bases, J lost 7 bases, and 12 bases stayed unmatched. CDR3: CAHSRDRVIQPQHF. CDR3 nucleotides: TGTGCCCATTCCCGGGACAGGGTGATACAGCCCCAGCATTTT.

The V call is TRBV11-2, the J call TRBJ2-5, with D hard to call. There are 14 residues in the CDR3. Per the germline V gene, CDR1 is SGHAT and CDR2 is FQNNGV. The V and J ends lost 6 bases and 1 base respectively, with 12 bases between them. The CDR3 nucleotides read TGTGCCAGCAGTCGATTCGGGCCCCAAGAGACCCAGTACTTC. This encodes CASSRFGPQETQYF. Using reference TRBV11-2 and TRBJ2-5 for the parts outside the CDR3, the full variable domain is EAGVAQSPRYKIIEKRQSVAFWCNPISGHATLYWYQQILGQGPKLLIQFQNNGVVDDSQLPKDRFSAERLKGVDSTLKIQPAKLEDSAVYLCASSRFGPQETQYFGPGTRLLVL.

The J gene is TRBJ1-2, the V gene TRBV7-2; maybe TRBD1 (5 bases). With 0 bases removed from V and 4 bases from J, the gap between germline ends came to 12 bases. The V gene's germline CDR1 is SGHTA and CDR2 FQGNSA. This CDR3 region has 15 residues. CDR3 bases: TGTGCCAGCAGCTTAGCGCTAGGGGAGGTCTATGGCTACACCTTC. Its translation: CASSLALGEVYGYTF.

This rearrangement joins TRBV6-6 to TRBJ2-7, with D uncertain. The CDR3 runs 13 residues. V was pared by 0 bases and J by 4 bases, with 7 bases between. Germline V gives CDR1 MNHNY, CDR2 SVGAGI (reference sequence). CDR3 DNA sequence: TGTGCCAGCAGTTACTCGGCGGAATACGAGCAGTACTTC. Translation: CASSYSAEYEQYF.

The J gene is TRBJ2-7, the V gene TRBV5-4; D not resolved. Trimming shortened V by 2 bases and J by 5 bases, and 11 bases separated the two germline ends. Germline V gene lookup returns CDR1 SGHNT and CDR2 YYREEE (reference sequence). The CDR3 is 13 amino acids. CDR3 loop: CASSFVGVHEQYF. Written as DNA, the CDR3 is TGTGCCAGCAGCTTCGTAGGTGTGCACGAGCAGTACTTC.

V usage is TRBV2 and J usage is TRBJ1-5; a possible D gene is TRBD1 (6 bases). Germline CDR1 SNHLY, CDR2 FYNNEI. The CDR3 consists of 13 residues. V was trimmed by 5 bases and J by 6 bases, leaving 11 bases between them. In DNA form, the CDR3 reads TGTGCCAGCAGTCGAGGGGGAGGTCAGCCCCAGCATTTT. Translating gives CASSRGGGQPQHF.

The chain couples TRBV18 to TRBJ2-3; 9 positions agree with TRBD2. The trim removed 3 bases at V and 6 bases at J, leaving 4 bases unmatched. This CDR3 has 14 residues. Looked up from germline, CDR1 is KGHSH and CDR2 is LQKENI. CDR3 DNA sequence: TGTGCCAGCTCACCCCAGGCGGGGGGGGATACGCAGTATTTT. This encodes CASSPQAGGDTQYF.

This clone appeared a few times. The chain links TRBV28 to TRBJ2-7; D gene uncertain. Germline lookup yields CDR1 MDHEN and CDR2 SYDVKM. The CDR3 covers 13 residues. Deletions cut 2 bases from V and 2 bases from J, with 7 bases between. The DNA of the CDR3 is TGTGCCAGCAGTTTACCACAGCCCTACGAGCAGTACTTC. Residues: CASSLPQPYEQYF.

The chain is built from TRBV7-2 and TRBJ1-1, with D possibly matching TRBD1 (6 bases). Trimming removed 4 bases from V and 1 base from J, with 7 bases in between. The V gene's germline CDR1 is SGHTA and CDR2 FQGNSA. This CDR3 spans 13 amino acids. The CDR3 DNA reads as TGTGCCAGCAGCTCGGACAGGAACACTGAAGCTTTCTTT. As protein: CASSSDRNTEAFF.

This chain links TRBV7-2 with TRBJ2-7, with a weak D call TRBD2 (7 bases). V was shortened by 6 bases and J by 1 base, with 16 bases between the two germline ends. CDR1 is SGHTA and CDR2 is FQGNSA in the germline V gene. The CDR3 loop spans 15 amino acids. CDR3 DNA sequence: TGTGCCAGCAGTTCAGGGGCCGGGGGGTCCTACGAGCAGTACTTC. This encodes CASSSGAGGSYEQYF.

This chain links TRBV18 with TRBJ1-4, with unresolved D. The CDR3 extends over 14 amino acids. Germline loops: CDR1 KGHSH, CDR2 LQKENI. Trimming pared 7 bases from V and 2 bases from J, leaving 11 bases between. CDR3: CASFFDTTNEKLFF. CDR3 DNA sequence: TGTGCCAGCTTCTTCGATACGACTAATGAAAAACTGTTTTTT.

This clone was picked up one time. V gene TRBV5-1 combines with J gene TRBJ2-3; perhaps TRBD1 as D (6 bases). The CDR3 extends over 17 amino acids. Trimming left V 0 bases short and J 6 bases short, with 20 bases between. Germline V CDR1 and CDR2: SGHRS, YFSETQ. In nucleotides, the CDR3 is TGCGCCAGCAGCTTGGAGGCAGGGGCCCTACCGAGGGATACGCAGTATTTT. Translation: CASSLEAGALPRDTQYF. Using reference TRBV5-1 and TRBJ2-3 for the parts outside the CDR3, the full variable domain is KAGVTQTPRYLIKTRGQQVTLSCSPISGHRSVSWYQQTPGQGLQFLFEYFSETQRNKGNFPGRFSGRQFSNSRSEMNVSTLELGDSALYLCASSLEAGALPRDTQYFGPGTRLTVL.

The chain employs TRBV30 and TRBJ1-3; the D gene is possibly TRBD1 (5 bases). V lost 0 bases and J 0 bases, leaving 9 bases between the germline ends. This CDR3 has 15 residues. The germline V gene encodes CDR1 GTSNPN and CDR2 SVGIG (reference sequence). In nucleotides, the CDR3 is TGTGCCTGGAGTGTACGGGGCATCTCTGGAAACACCATATATTTT. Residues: CAWSVRGISGNTIYF.

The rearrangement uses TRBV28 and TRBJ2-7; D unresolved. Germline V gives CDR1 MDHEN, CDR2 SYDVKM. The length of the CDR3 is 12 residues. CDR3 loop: CATADPPYEQYF. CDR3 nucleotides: TGTGCTACGGCCGATCCACCATACGAGCAGTACTTC.

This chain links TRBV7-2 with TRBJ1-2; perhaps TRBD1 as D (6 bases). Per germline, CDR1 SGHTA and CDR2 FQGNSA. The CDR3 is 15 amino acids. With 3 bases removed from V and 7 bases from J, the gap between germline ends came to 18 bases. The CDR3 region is CASSFLQDSSSGYTF. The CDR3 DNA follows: TGTGCCAGCAGCTTCCTACAGGACAGTTCTTCTGGCTACACCTTC.

The CDR3 loop reads CASSPRGQGSYNEQFF. In nucleotides, the CDR3 is TGTGCCAGCAGCCCTAGGGGACAGGGCTCCTACAATGAGCAGTTCTTC. This rearrangement joins TRBV2 to TRBJ2-1; TRBD1 matches at 9 bases. The CDR3 loop spans 16 amino acids. Germline CDR1 is SNHLY and CDR2 is FYNNEI. Germline trimming cut 6 bases from V and 0 bases from J; bases unmatched to any gene: 6.

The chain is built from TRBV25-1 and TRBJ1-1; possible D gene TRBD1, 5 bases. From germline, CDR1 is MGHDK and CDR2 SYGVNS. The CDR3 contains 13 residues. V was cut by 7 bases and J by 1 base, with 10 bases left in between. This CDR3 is CASTNGGNTEAFF. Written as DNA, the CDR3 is TGTGCCAGCACTAATGGGGGGAACACTGAAGCTTTCTTT. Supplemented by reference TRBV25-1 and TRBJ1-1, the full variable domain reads EADIYQTPRYLVIGTGKKITLECSQTMGHDKMYWYQQDPGMELHLIHYSYGVNSTEKGDLSSESTVSRIRTEHFPLTLESARPSHTSQYLCASTNGGNTEAFFGQGTRLTVV.

CDR3 bases: TGCAGCGTCCTACCCAGGGGTAACACCGGGGAGCTGTTTTTT. It codes for CSVLPRGNTGELFF. The chain couples TRBV29-1 to TRBJ2-2; D may be TRBD1 (6 bases). Germline V gene lookup returns CDR1 SQVTM and CDR2 ANQGSEA. The CDR3 runs to 14 residues. Trimming stripped 6 bases from V and 2 bases from J, with 13 bases between.

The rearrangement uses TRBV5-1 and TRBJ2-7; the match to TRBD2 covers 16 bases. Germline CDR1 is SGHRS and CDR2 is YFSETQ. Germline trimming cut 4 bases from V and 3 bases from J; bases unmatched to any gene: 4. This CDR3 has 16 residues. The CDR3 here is CASSPGLAGGRYEQYF. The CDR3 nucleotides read TGCGCCAGCAGCCCGGGACTAGCGGGGGGGCGCTACGAGCAGTACTTC. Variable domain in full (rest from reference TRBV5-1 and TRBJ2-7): KAGVTQTPRYLIKTRGQQVTLSCSPISGHRSVSWYQQTPGQGLQFLFEYFSETQRNKGNFPGRFSGRQFSNSRSEMNVSTLELGDSALYLCASSPGLAGGRYEQYFGPGTRLTVT.

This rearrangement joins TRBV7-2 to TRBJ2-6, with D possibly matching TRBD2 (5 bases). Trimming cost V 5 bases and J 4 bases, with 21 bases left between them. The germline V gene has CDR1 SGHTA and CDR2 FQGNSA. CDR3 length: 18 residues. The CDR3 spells CASSPYGPPTGGANVLTF. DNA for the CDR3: TGTGCCAGCAGCCCCTACGGGCCTCCGACGGGAGGGGCCAACGTCCTGACTTTC.

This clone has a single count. The chain's CDR3 is CASRASGRRSYEQFF. Written as DNA, the CDR3 is TGTGCCAGCAGGGCCAGCGGGAGGCGGTCGTATGAGCAGTTCTTC. This sequence joins TRBV14 and TRBJ2-1, with TRBD2 identical over 9 bases. Germline V gene sequence: CDR1 SGHDN, CDR2 FVKESK. The CDR3 covers 15 residues. V shed 6 bases and J 8 bases; nucleotides not matched to a gene: 11.

The CDR3 loop is CASGTSVDTDTQYF. The CDR3 nucleotides read TGTGCCAGCGGAACTAGCGTCGACACAGATACGCAGTATTTT. This sequence joins TRBV6-5 and TRBJ2-3, with 7 positions matching TRBD2. This CDR3 is built from 14 residues. J lost 2 bases, V lost 8 bases, and 7 bases had no gene match. Germline-derived CDR1 and CDR2 are MNHEY and SVGAGI.

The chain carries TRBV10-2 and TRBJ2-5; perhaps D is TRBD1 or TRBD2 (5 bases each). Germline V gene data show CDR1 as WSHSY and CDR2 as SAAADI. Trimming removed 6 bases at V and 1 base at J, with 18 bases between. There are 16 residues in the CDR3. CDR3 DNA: TGCGCCAGCAGCCGGGCTGAGGGGAGCCCCCAAGAGACCCAGTACTTC. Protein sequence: CASSRAEGSPQETQYF.

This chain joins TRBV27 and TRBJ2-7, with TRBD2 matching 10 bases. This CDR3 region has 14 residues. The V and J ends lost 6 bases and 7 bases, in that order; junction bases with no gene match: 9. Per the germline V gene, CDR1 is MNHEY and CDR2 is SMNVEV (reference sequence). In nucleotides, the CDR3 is TGTGCCAGCAGCCTTCTAGCGGGAGTCAGTGAGCAGTACTTC. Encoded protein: CASSLLAGVSEQYF.

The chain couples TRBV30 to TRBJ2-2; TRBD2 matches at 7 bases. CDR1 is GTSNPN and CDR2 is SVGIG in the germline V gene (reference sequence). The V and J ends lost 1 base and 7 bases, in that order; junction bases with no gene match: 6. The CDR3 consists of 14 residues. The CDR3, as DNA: TGTGCCTGGAGTGCCGGGAGGATCCACGGGGAGCTGTTTTTT. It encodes CAWSAGRIHGELFF.

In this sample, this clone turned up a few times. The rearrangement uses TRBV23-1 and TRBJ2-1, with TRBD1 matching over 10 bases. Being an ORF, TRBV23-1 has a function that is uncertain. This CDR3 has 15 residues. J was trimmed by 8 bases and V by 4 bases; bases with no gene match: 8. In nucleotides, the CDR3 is TGCGCCAGCAGTCCTGTAGGGACAGGGGTGGATGAGCAGTTCTTC. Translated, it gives CASSPVGTGVDEQFF.